The clone carrying this T cell receptor (beta chain) appeared once. The sample comes from a study of blood T cell repertoires in COVID-19. The CDR3 extends over 17 amino acids. Germline lookup yields CDR1 SGHRS and CDR2 YFSETQ. V was trimmed by 4 bases and J by 6 bases, leaving 25 bases between them. Profiled with immunoSEQ multiplex PCR; TCRdb holds only in-frame clones, not every one. Among fewer than 30,000 clones listed, 75% to 90% were seen once. V gene TRBV5-1 combines with J gene TRBJ1-2, with D possibly TRBD1 on 5 matching bases. This receptor was obtained from a woman older than 75 with COVID-19, enrolled during active disease. Sequenced material: peripheral blood. The chain's CDR3 is CASSIMPPGRGFHGYTF. CDR3 DNA: TGCGCCAGCAGCATCATGCCCCCAGGGAGGGGTTTCCATGGCTACACCTTC.